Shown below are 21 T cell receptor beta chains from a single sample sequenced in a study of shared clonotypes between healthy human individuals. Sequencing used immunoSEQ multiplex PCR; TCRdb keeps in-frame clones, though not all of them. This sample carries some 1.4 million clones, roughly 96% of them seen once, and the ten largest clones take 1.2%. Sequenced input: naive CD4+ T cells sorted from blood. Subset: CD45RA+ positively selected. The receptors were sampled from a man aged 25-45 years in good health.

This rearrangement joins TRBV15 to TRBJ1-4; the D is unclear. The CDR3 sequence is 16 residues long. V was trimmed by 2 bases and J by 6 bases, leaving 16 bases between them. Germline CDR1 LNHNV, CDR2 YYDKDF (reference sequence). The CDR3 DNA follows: TGTGCCACCAGCAGAACGACTGGGAGTATGTATGAAAAACTGTTTTTT. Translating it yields CATSRTTGSMYEKLFF.

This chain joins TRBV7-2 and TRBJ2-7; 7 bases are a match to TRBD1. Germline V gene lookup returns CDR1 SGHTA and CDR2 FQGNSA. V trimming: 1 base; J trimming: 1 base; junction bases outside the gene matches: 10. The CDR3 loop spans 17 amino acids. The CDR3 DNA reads TGTGCCAGCAGCTTAGATCCCGCCCCAGGGGGATCCTACGAGCAGTACTTC. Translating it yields CASSLDPAPGGSYEQYF.

CDR3 region: CASSRTVLGVQYF. DNA for the CDR3: TGTGCCAGCAGTCGGACAGTCCTAGGGGTGCAGTACTTC. The chain has TRBV6-6 and TRBJ2-7; perhaps TRBD1 as D (6 bases). Germline values: CDR1 MNHNY, CDR2 SVGAGI (reference sequence). Trimming took off 5 bases at V and 9 bases at J, with 17 bases between the two ends. The CDR3 contains 13 residues.

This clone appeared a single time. CDR3 sequence reads: CASSVVRETEAFF. The CDR3 coding sequence is TGTGCCAGCAGCGTAGTAAGAGAGACTGAAGCTTTCTTT. The V gene is TRBV9, the J gene TRBJ1-1; no firm D call. The CDR3 consists of 13 residues. V lost 0 bases and J 5 bases, leaving 8 bases between the germline ends. CDR1 is SGDLS, CDR2 YYNGEE, per germline.

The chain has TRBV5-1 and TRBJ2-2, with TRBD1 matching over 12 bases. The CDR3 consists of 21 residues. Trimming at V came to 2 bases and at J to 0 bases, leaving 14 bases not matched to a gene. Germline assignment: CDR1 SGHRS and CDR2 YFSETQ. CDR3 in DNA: TGCGCCAGCAGCTTACCTCTGCTGACGGGACAGGGGGCAGCGAACACCGGGGAGCTGTTTTTT. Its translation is CASSLPLLTGQGAANTGELFF. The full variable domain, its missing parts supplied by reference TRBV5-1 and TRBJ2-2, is KAGVTQTPRYLIKTRGQQVTLSCSPISGHRSVSWYQQTPGQGLQFLFEYFSETQRNKGNFPGRFSGRQFSNSRSEMNVSTLELGDSALYLCASSLPLLTGQGAANTGELFFGEGSRLTVL.

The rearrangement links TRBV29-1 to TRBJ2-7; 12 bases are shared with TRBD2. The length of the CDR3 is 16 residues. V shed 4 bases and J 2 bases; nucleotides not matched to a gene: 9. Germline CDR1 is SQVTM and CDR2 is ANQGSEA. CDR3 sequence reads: CSVALAGGPETYEQYF. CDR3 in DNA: TGCAGCGTTGCGCTAGCGGGAGGGCCGGAAACCTACGAGCAGTACTTC.

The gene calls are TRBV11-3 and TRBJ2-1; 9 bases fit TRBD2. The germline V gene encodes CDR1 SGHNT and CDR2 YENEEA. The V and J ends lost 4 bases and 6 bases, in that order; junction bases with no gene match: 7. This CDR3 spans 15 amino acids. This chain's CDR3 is CASSSFLSGSNEQFF. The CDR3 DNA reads TGTGCCAGCAGCTCCTTCCTTAGCGGGAGCAATGAGCAGTTCTTC.

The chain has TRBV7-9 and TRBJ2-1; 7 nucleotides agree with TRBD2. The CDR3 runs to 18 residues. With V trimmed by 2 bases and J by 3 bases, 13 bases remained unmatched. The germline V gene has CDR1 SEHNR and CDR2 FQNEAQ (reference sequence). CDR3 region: CASSLTAGKRRSYNEQFF. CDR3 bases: TGTGCCAGCAGCTTAACAGCGGGAAAAAGGCGGAGCTACAATGAGCAGTTCTTC.

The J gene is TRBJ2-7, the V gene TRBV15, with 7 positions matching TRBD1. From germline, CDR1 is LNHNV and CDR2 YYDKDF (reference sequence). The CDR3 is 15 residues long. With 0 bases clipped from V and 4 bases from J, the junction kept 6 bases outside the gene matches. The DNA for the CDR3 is TGTGCCACCAGCAGAGAGACAGGGTGGATGTACGAGCAGTACTTC. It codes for CATSRETGWMYEQYF.

CDR3: CASSYSLANEQFF. The CDR3 nucleotides are TGTGCCAGCAGTTACTCGTTGGCCAATGAGCAGTTCTTC. The chain uses TRBV6-6 and TRBJ2-1; D call uncertain. The germline V gene encodes CDR1 MNHNY and CDR2 SVGAGI (reference sequence). The CDR3 extends over 13 amino acids. V was shortened by 0 bases and J by 6 bases, with 6 bases between the two germline ends.

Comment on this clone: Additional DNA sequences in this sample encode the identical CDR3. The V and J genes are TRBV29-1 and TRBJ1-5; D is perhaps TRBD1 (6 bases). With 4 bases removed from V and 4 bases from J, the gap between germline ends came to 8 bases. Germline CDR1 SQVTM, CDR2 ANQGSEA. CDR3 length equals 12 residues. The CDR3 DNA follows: TGCAGCGTTGGGCAGGGGAATCAGCCCCAGCATTTT. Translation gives CSVGQGNQPQHF.

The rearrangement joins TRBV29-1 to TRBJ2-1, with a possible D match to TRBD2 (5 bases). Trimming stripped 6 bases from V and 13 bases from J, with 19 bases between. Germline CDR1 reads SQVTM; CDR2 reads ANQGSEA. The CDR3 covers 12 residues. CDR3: CSVVTPPGYQFF. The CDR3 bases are TGCAGCGTCGTAACCCCTCCGGGGTACCAGTTCTTC.

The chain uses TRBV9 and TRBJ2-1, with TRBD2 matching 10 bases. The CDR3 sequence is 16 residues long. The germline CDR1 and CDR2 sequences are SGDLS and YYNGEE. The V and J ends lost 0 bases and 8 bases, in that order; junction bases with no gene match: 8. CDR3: CASSVGAGGPSDEQFF. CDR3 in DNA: TGTGCCAGCAGCGTAGGAGCGGGAGGGCCTTCCGATGAGCAGTTCTTC. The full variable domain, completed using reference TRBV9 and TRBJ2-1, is DSGVTQTPKHLITATGQRVTLRCSPRSGDLSVYWYQQSLDQGLQFLIQYYNGEERAKGNILERFSAQQFPDLHSELNLSSLELGDSALYFCASSVGAGGPSDEQFFGPGTRLTVL.

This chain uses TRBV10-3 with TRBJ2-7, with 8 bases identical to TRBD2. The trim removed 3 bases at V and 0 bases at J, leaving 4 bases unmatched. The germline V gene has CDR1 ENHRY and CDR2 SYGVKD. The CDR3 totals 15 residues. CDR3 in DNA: TGTGCCATCAGTGACCCGAGCGGGAGCTCCTACGAGCAGTACTTC. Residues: CAISDPSGSSYEQYF.

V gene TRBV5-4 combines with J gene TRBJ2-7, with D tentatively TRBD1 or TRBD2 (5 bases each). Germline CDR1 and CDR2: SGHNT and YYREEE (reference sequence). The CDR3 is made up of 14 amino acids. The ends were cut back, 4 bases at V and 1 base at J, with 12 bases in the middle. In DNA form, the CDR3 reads TGTGCCAGCAGCGGATGGGACCCATCCTACGAGCAGTACTTC. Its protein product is CASSGWDPSYEQYF.

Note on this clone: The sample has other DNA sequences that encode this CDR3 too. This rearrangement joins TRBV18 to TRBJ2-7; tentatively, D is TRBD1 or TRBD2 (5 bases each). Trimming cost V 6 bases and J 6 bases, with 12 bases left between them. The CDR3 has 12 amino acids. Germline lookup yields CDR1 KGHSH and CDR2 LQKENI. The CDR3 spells CASSPLGVEQYF. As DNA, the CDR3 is TGTGCCAGCTCCCCCCTGGGGGTCGAGCAGTACTTC.

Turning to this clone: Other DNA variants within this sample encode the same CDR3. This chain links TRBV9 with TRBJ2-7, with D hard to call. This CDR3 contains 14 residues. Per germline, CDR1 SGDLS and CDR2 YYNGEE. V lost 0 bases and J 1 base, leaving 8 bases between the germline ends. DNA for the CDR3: TGTGCCAGCAGCGTAGGTGGCAGTTCCTACGAGCAGTACTTC. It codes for CASSVGGSSYEQYF.

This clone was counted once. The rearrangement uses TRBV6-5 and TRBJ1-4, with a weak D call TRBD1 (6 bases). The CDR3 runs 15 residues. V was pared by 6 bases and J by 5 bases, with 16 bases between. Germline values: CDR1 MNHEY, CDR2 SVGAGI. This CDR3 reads CASRGRDKANEKLFF. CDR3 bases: TGTGCCAGCAGAGGCCGGGACAAGGCAAATGAAAAACTGTTTTTT.

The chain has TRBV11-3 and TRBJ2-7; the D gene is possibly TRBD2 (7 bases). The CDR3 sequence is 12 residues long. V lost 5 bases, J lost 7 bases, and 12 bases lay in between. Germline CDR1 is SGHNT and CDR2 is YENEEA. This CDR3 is CASSRGGGEQYF. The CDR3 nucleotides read TGTGCCAGCAGCAGGGGGGGCGGGGAGCAGTACTTC.

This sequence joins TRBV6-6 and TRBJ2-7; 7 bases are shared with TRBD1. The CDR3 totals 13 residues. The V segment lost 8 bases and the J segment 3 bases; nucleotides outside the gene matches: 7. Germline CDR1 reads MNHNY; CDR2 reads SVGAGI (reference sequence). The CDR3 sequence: CASLRTGDYEQYF. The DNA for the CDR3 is TGTGCCAGCTTAAGGACAGGAGACTACGAGCAGTACTTC.

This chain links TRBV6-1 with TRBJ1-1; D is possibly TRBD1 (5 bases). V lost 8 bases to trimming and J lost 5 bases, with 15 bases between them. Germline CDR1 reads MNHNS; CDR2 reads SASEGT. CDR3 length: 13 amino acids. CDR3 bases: TGTGCCAGCGACCAGGGTCGTGGAACTGAAGCTTTCTTT. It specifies CASDQGRGTEAFF.